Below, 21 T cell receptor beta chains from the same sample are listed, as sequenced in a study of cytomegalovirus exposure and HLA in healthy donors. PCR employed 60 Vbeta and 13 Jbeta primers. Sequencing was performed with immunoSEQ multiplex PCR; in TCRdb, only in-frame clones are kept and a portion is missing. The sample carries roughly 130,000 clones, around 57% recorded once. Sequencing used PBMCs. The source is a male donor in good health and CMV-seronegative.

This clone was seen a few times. The CDR3, as DNA: TGTGCCAGCAGCTTATCGGGACTAGCGGGGGTCTACTACGAGCAGTACTTC. Amino acids: CASSLSGLAGVYYEQYF. J is TRBJ2-7 and V is TRBV5-6; 14 nucleotides agree with TRBD2. The length of the CDR3 is 17 residues. The germline CDR1 and CDR2 sequences are SGHDT and YYEEEE. The V gene end was trimmed by 2 bases and the J gene end by 3 bases; junction bases not matched to a gene: 7. The entire variable domain, with the rest obtained from reference TRBV5-6 and TRBJ2-7, is as follows: DAGVTQSPTHLIKTRGQQVTLRCSPKSGHDTVSWYQQALGQGPQFIFQYYEEEERQRGNFPDRFSGHQFPNYSSELNVNALLLGDSALYLCASSLSGLAGVYYEQYFGPGTRLTVT.

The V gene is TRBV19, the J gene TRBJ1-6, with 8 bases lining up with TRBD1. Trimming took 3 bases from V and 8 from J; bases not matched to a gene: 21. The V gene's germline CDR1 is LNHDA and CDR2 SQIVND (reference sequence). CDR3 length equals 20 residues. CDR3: CASSISLGTLRAGGYSPLHF. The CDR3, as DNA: TGTGCCAGTAGTATTTCTCTGGGGACCCTTCGGGCAGGGGGCTATTCACCCCTCCACTTT.

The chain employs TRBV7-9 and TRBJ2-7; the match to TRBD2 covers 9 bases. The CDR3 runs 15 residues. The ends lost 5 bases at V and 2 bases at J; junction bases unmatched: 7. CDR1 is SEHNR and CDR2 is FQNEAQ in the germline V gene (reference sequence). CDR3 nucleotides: TGTGCCAGCAGCCCATCAGGCGGGGGGGCCTACGAGCAGTACTTC. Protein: CASSPSGGGAYEQYF.

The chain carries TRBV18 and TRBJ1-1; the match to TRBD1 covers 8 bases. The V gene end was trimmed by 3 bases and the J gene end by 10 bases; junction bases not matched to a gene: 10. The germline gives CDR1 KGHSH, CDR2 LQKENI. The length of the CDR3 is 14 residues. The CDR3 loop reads CASSPMAGGEGAFF. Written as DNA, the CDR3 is TGTGCCAGCTCACCGATGGCAGGGGGCGAGGGAGCTTTCTTT.

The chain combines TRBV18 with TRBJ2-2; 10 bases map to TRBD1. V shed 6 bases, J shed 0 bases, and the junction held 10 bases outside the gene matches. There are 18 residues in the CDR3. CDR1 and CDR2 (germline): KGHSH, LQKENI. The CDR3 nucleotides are TGTGCCAGCTCGCACCGGGACAGGGGTCACGCGAACACCGGGGAGCTGTTTTTT. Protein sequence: CASSHRDRGHANTGELFF.

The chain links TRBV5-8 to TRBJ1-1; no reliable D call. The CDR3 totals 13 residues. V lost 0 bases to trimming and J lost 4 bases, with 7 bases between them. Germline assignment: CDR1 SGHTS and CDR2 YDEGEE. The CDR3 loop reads CASSLVRGTEAFF. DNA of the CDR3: TGTGCCAGCAGCTTGGTACGGGGCACTGAAGCTTTCTTT.

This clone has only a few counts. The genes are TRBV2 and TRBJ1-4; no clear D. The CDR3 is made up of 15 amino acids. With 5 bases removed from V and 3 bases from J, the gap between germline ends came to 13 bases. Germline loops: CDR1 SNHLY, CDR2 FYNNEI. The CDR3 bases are TGTGCCAGCAGTCCTGTCCACAGCCCTAATGAAAAACTGTTTTTT. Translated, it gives CASSPVHSPNEKLFF.

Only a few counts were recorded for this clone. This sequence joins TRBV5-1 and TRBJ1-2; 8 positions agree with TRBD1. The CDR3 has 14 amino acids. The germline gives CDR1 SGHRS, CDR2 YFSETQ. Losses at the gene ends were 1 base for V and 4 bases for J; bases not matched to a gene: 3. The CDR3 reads CASSLSQGAYGYTF. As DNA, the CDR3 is TGCGCCAGCAGCTTGAGCCAGGGGGCCTATGGCTACACCTTC.

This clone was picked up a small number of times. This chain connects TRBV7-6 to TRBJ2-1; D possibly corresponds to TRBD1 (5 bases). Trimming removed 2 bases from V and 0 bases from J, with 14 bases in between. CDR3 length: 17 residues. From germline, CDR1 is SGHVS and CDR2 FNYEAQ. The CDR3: CASSLYPKGLSYNEQFF. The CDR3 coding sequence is TGTGCCAGCAGCTTATACCCAAAGGGGCTCTCCTACAATGAGCAGTTCTTC.

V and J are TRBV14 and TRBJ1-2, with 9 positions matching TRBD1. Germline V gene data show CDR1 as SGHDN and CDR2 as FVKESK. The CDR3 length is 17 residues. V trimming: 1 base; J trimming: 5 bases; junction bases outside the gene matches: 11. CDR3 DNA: TGTGCCAGCAGCCAAGTCCCCGGAGGACAGGGGAAATATGGCTACACCTTC. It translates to CASSQVPGGQGKYGYTF.

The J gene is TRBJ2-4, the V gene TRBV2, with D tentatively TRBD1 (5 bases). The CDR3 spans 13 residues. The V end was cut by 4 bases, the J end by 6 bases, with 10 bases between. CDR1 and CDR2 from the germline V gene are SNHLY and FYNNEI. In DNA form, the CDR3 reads TGTGCCAGCAGTGGAGACAGCGTAAACATTCAGTACTTC. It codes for CASSGDSVNIQYF. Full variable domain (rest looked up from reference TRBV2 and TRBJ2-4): EPEVTQTPSHQVTQMGQEVILRCVPISNHLYFYWYRQILGQKVEFLVSFYNNEISEKSEIFDDQFSVERPDGSNFTLKIRSTKLEDSAMYFCASSGDSVNIQYFGAGTRLSVL.

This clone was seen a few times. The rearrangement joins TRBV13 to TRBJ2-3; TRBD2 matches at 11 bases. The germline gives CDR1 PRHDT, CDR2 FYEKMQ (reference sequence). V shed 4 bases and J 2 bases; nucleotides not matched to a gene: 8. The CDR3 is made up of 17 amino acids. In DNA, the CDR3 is TGTGCCAGCAGCTCCTATCCTAGCGGGGGGCTCACAGATACGCAGTATTTT. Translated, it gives CASSSYPSGGLTDTQYF.

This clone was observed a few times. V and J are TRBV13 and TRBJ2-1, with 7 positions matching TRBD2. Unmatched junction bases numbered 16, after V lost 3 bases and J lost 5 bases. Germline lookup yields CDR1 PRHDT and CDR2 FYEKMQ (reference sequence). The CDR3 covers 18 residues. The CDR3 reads CASSFALTTSAGDNEQFF. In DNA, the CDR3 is TGTGCCAGCAGCTTCGCCCTCACCACTAGCGCGGGAGACAATGAGCAGTTCTTC.

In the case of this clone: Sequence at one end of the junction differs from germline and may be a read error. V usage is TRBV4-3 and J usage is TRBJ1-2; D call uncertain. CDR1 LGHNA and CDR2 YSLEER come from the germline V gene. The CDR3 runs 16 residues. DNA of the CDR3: TGCGCCAGCAGCCCCACGGCAACTGTCGTTAACTATGGCTACCCCTTC. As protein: CASSPTATVVNYGYPF.

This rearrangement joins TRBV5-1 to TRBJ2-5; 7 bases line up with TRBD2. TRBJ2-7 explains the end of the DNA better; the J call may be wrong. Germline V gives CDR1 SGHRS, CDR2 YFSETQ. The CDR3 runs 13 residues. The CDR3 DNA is TGCGCCAGCAGCTTGCTAGCGGACTACGAGCAGTACTTC. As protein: CASSLLADYEQYF.

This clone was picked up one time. The CDR3 coding sequence is TGTGCCAGCCCGACCAGGGGGGATCAGCCCCAGCATTTT. Amino acid sequence: CASPTRGDQPQHF. The chain has TRBV21-1 and TRBJ1-5; the D call TRBD1 from the table was never checked on the DNA. TRBV21-1 is a recognized pseudogene. The CDR3 consists of 13 residues.

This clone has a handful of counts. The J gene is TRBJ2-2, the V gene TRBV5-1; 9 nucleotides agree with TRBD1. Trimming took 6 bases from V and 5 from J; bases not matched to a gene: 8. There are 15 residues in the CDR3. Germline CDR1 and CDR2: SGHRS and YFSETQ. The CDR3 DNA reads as TGCGCCAGCACCCTTCAGACAGGGGGGACCGGGGAGCTGTTTTTT. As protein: CASTLQTGGTGELFF.

This CDR3 reads CASSYRGEKLFF. The CDR3 DNA is TGTGCCAGCAGTTACAGGGGGGAAAAACTGTTTTTT. The chain carries TRBV7-6 and TRBJ1-4, with TRBD1 matching 8 bases. This CDR3 has 12 residues. Germline V gives CDR1 SGHVS, CDR2 FNYEAQ. V lost 6 bases, J lost 8 bases, and 2 bases stayed unmatched.

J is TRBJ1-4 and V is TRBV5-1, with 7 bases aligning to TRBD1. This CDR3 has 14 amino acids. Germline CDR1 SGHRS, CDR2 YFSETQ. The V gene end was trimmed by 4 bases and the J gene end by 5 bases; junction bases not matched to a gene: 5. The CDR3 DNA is TGCGCCAGCAGCGTCGGGACAGCAAATGAAAAACTGTTTTTT. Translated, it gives CASSVGTANEKLFF.

The CDR3 nucleotides are TGTGCCAGCAGCCAACAGGGGGGCGGCACTGAAGCTTTCTTT. Residues: CASSQQGGGTEAFF. The chain is built from TRBV7-6 and TRBJ1-1, with TRBD1 matching over 8 bases. CDR1 SGHVS and CDR2 FNYEAQ come from the germline V gene. The trim removed 5 bases at V and 4 bases at J, leaving 6 bases unmatched. This CDR3 is built from 14 residues.

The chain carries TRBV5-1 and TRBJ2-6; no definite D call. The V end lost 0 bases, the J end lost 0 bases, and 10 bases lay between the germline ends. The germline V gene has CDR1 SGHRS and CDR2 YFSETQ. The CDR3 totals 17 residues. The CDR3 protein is CASSLEAGLSGANVLTF. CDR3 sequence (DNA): TGCGCCAGCAGCTTGGAGGCAGGTCTCTCTGGGGCCAACGTCCTGACTTTC.